A selection of T cell receptor beta chains follows, all from one sample in a study of blood T cells in healthy people across ages. TCRdb re-called the 5' RACE reads with MiXCR, one entry per CDR3 protein. Among about 1.7 million distinct CDR3 sequences listed, roughly 30% were seen once. The source material was blood. These receptor sequences come from a woman aged 30 to 39 in good health. CDR3s leave out the opening cysteine and the closing phenylalanine or tryptophan. D genes are given only for firm matches.

CDR3 protein	D gene	V gene
SAGQGARTDTQY	TRBD1	TRBV20-1
ASSWGLAESSYEQY	TRBD2	TRBV5-5
ASSRGPQGAPYEQY	TRBD1	TRBV3-1
VSSSSGLRHYEQY	-	TRBV6-5
ASSRPSDGNIQY	-	TRBV7-2
ASRGPGETQY	-	TRBV28
ATSTSNYGYT	-	TRBV15
ASSSLAGASTDTQY	TRBD2	TRBV7-2
AISESGPDEQF	-	TRBV10-3
ASSPRGRNEQF	-	TRBV9
SARERRGQETQY	-	TRBV20-1
ASSYSAGGMVGELF	TRBD1	TRBV6-6
ASSPRGTSGSGAQY	TRBD2	TRBV18
SVEGGRTGGYT	-	TRBV29-1
ASSPPVLKETQY	-	TRBV18
ASSEQGVNQPQH	TRBD1	TRBV6-5
ASRSQGEDTQY	TRBD1	TRBV6-2/TRBV6-3
ASSSAGTSGPDTQY	TRBD2	TRBV5-1